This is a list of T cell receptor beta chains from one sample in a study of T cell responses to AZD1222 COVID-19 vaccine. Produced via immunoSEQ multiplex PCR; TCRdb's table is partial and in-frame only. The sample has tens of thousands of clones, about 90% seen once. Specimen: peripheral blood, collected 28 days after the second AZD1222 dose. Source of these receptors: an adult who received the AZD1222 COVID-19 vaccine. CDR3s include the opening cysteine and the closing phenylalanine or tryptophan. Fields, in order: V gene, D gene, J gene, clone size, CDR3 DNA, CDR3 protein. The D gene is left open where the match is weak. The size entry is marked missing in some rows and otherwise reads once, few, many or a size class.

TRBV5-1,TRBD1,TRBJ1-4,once,TGCGCCAGCAGCTTTGGACAGGGAGGGGGTGAAAAACTGTTTTTT,CASSFGQGGGEKLFF
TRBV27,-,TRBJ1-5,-,TGTGCCAGCAGTTTACAGGGTTCTCGCAATCAGCCCCAGCATTTT,CASSLQGSRNQPQHF
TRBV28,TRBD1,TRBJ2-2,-,TGTGCCAGCAGTTGGTCTCACTTACCGGGACAGGGAAGGTCCCTAAACACCGGGGAGCTGTTTTTT,CASSWSHLPGQGRSLNTGELFF
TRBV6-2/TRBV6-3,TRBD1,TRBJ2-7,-,TGTGCCAGCAGTTACTCGAGTATCGGACAGGGGTTTAGGACCAACGAGCAGTACTTC,CASSYSSIGQGFRTNEQYF
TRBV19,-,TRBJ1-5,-,TGTGCCAGTAGTATAGTTTGGGGAAAAGGTCAGCCCCAGCATTTT,CASSIVWGKGQPQHF
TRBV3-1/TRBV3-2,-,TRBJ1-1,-,TGTGCCAGCAGCCCGGCCAGGGTCGGAACTGAAGCTTTCTTT,CASSPARVGTEAFF
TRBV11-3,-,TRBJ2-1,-,TGTGCCAGCAGCTTGGGAAGAAGTAATGAGCAGTTCTTC,CASSLGRSNEQFF
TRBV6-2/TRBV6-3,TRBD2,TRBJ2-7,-,TGTGCCAGCAGTTATGGGACTAGCGGATACGAGCAGTACTTC,CASSYGTSGYEQYF
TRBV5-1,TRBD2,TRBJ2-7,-,TGCGCCAGCAGCTTGAACAGCGGGACGACCTACGAGCAGTACTTC,CASSLNSGTTYEQYF
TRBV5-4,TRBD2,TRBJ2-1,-,TGTGCCAGCATCCACCCATGTCGCCTAGCGGGAGGGAATGAGCAGTTCTTC,CASIHPCRLAGGNEQFF
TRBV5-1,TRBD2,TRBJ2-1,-,TGCGCCAGCAGTCAGGGACTAGCGGGAATCTATGAGCAGTTCTTC,CASSQGLAGIYEQFF
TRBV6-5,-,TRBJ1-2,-,TGTGCCAGCAGACCCGGGACGGACTATGGCTACACCTTC,CASRPGTDYGYTF
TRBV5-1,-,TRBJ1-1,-,TGCGCCAGCAGCTTGGCCCCAAAGAGGCAGATTAACACTGAAGCTTTCTTT,CASSLAPKRQINTEAFF
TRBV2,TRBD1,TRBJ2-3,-,TGTGCCAGCAGACCGGACAGGGTGGGGGATACGCAGTATTTT,CASRPDRVGDTQYF